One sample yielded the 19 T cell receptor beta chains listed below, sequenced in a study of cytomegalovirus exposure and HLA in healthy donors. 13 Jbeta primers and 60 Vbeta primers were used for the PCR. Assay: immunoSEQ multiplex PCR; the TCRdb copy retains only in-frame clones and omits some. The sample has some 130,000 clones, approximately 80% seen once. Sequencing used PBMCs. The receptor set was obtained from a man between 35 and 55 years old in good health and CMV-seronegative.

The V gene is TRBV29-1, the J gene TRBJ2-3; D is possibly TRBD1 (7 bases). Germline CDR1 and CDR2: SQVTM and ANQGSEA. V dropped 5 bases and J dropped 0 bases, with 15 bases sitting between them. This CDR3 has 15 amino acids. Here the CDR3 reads CSVRRAGGSTDTQYF. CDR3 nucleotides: TGCAGCGTTCGGAGGGCAGGGGGGAGCACAGATACGCAGTATTTT.

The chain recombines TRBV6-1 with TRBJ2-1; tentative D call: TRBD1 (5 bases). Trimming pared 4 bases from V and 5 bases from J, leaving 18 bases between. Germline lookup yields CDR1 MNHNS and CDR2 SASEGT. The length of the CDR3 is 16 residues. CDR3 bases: TGTGCCAGCAGTGCCATTGGGGCTCTCGCCCACAATGAGCAGTTCTTC. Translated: CASSAIGALAHNEQFF.

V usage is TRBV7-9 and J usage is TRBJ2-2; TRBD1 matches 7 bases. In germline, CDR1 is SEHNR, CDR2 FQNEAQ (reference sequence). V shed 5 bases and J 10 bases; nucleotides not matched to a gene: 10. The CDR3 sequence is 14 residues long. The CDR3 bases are TGTGCCAGCAGCCCACCGACAGGGTCGCAGGAGCTGTTTTTT. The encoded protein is CASSPPTGSQELFF.

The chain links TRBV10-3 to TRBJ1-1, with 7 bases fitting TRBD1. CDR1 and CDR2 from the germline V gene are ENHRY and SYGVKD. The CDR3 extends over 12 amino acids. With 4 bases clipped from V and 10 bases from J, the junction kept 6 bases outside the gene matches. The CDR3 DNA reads TGTGCCATCAGTGGGGACAGTTTTGTAGCTTTCTTT. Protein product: CAISGDSFVAFF.

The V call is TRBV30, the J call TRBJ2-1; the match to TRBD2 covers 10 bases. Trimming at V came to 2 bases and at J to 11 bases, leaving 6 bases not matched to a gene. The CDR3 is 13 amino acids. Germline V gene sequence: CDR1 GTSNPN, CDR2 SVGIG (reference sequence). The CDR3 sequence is CAWSSASGGKQFF. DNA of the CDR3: TGTGCCTGGAGTTCGGCTAGCGGGGGAAAGCAGTTCTTC.

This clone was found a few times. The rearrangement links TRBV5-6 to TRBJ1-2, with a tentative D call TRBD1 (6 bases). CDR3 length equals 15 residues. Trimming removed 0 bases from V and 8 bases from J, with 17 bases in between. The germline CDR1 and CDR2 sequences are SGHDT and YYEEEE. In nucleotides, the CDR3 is TGTGCCAGCAGCTTGGACGGGGGGCAGCCCTGGGGCTACACCTTC. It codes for CASSLDGGQPWGYTF.

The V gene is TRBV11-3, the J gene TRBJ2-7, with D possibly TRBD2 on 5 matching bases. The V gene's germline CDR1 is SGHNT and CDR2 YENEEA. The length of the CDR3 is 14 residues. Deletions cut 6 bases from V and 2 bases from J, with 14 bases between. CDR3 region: CASSFSATTYEQYF. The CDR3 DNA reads TGTGCCAGCAGTTTTAGCGCAACAACCTACGAGCAGTACTTC.

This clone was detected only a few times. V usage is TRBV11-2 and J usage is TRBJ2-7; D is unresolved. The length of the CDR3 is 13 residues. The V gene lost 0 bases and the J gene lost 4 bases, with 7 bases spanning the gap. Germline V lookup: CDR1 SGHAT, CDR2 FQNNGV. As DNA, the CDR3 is TGTGCCAGCAGCTTAGAGCTCAGGTACGAGCAGTACTTC. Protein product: CASSLELRYEQYF. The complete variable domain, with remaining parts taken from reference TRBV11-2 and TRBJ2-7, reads EAGVAQSPRYKIIEKRQSVAFWCNPISGHATLYWYQQILGQGPKLLIQFQNNGVVDDSQLPKDRFSAERLKGVDSTLKIQPAKLEDSAVYLCASSLELRYEQYFGPGTRLTVT.

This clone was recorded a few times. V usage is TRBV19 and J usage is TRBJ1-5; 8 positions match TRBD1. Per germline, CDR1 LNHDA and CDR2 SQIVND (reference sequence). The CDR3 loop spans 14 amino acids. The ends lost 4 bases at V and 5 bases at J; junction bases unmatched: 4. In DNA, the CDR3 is TGTGCCAGTAGTACACAGGGGGGGTATCAGCCCCAGCATTTT. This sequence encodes CASSTQGGYQPQHF.

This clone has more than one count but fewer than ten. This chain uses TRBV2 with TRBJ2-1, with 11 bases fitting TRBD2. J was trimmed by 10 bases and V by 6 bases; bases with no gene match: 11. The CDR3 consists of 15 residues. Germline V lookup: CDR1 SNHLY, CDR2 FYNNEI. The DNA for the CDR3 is TGTGCCAGCAGGGGGGGGACTAGCGGATCTGGGGAGCAGTTCTTC. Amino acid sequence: CASRGGTSGSGEQFF.

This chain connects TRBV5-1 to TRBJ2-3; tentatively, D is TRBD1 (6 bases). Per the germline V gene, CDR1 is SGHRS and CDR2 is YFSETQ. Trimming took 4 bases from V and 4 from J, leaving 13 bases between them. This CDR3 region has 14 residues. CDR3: CASSPPGDPDTQYF. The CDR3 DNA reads TGCGCCAGCAGCCCCCCAGGGGACCCAGATACGCAGTATTTT.

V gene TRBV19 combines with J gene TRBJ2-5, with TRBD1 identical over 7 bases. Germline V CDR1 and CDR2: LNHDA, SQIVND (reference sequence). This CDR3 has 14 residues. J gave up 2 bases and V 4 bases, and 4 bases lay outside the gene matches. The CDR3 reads CASSRGTAQETQYF. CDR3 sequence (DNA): TGTGCCAGTAGTAGAGGGACAGCTCAAGAGACCCAGTACTTC.

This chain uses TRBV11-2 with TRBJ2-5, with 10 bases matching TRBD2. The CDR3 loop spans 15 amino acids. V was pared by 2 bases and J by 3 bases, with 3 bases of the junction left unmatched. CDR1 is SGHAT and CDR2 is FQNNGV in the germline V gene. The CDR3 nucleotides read TGTGCCAGCAGCTTACCTAGCGGGGGCGAAGAGACCCAGTACTTC. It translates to CASSLPSGGEETQYF.

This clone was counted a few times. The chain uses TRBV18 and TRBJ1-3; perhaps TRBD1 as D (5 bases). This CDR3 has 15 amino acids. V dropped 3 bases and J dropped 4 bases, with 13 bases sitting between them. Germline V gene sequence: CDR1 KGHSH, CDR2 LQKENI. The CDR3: CASSPPPGRGNTIYF. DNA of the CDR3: TGTGCCAGCTCACCGCCCCCAGGGCGAGGAAACACCATATATTTT.

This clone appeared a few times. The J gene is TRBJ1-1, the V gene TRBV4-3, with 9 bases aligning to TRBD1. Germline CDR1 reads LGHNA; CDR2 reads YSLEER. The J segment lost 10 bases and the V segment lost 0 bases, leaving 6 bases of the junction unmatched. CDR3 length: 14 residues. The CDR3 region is CASSQDYRGRLAFF. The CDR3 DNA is TGCGCCAGCAGCCAAGATTACAGGGGGCGGTTAGCTTTCTTT.

This chain's CDR3 is CASSQDLARRNTEAFF. For the CDR3, the DNA is TGCGCCAGCAGCCAAGATTTGGCGAGGCGGAACACTGAAGCTTTCTTT. The chain carries TRBV4-1 and TRBJ1-1; no definite D call. Per the germline V gene, CDR1 is MGHRA and CDR2 is YSYEKL. This CDR3 contains 16 residues. V lost 0 bases and J lost 1, with 12 bases in between.

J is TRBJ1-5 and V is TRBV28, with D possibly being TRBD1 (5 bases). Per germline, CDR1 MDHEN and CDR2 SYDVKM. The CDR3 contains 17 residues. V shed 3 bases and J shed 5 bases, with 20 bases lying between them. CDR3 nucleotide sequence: TGTGCCAGCAGTTTTGGGCCCGGGGGGGGATCCCATCAGCCCCAGCATTTT. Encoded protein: CASSFGPGGGSHQPQHF.

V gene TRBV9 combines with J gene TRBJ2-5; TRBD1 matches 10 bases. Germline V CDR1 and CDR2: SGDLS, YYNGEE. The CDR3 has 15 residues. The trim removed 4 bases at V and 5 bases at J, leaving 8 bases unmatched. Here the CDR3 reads CASSLGGTGVETQYF. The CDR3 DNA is TGTGCCAGCAGCCTCGGGGGGACAGGGGTCGAGACCCAGTACTTC. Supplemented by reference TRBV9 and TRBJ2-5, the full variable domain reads DSGVTQTPKHLITATGQRVTLRCSPRSGDLSVYWYQQSLDQGLQFLIQYYNGEERAKGNILERFSAQQFPDLHSELNLSSLELGDSALYFCASSLGGTGVETQYFGPGTRLLVL.

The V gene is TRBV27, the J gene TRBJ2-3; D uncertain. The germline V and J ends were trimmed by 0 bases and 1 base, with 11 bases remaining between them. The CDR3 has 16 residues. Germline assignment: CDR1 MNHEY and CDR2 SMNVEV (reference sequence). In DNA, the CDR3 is TGTGCCAGCAGTTTATCCTCTATGACACGCACAGATACGCAGTATTTT. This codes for CASSLSSMTRTDTQYF.